Detailed here is one T cell receptor (beta chain). The table came from immunoSEQ multiplex PCR; TCRdb's copy has only in-frame clones and leaves some out. Found here are more than 85,000 clones, 90% of them singletons; the top ten hold 0.95% to 1.3%. The sample originates from a study of blood T cell repertoires in COVID-19. The wider study: The cDNA or gDNA used as material had been derived from T cells, B-cell-depleted T cells, or PBMCs.

The specimen was peripheral blood. The source of this sequence is a human donor in a cohort sampled during active COVID-19.

The CDR3 sequence: CASSRKPLAGGTDTQYF. DNA of the CDR3: TGCGCCAGCAGCCGAAAACCGCTAGCGGGGGGCACAGATACGCAGTATTTT. The V call is TRBV4-1, the J call TRBJ2-3; 10 nucleotides agree with TRBD2. Germline CDR1 and CDR2: MGHRA and YSYEKL. V was pared by 4 bases and J by 1 base, with 8 bases of the junction left unmatched. The CDR3 is 17 residues long.